Listed below are T cell receptor beta chains from one sample, sequenced in a study of CD8 T cells in ankylosing spondylitis. TCRdb used MiXCR to reprocess the 5' RACE reads, holding one entry per CDR3 protein. Here the sample spans just under 350,000 distinct CDR3 sequences, over 12% being singletons. The sequencing sample was made of blood, either unsorted or a sorted T cell fraction (not recorded which). The source of these receptors is a male donor with ankylosing spondylitis or in good health (not recorded which). Each CDR3 is given with its conserved first and last residue. D genes are given only for firm matches. Expanded clones are given a class, and other clones once, few, many or no size at all.

abundance | j_gene | len | d_gene | v_gene | CDR3nt | CDR3aa
many | TRBJ2-2 | 14 | NA | TRBV5-1 | TGCGCCAGCAGCTTATCTCACGGCACCGGGGAGCTGTTTTTT | CASSLSHGTGELFF
few | TRBJ1-2 | 13 | NA | TRBV2 | TGTGCCAGCAGTGACAGAGCTAACTATGGCTACACCTTC | CASSDRANYGYTF
few | TRBJ1-2 | 13 | NA | TRBV10-3 | TGTGCCATCAGTGAGTCGAGCCCCTTCGGCTACACCTTC | CAISESSPFGYTF
many | TRBJ2-1 | 11 | NA | TRBV20-1 | TGCAGTGTTACAACAGGGAGGGAGCAGTTCTTC | CSVTTGREQFF
NA | TRBJ2-1 | 16 | TRBD2 | TRBV3-1 | TGTGCCAGCAGCCCCTCGACTAGCGGGGGAGGGGGTGAGCAGTTCTTC | CASSPSTSGGGGEQFF
few | TRBJ1-4 | 16 | NA | TRBV27 | TGTGCCAGCAGTTCTAAGGAGGGCAGGGGTAATGAAAAACTGTTTTTT | CASSSKEGRGNEKLFF
few | TRBJ1-1 | 13 | NA | TRBV12-3/TRBV12-4 | TGTGCCAGCAGTTTAGCAGGGACCACTGAAGCTTTCTTT | CASSLAGTTEAFF
NA | TRBJ2-1 | 10 | NA | TRBV29-1 | TGCAGCGCTCTCCTGGGGGAGCAGTTCTTC | CSALLGEQFF
few | TRBJ1-5 | 16 | TRBD1 | TRBV20-1 | TGCAGTGCTAGAGATCACGGCAGGGGGCACAGTCAGCCCCAGCATTTT | CSARDHGRGHSQPQHF
few | TRBJ2-1 | 17 | TRBD1 | TRBV25-1 | TGTGCCAGCAGTGACTTCGACAGGGGGTTCTGGTCTAGTGAGCAGTTCTTC | CASSDFDRGFWSSEQFF
many | TRBJ2-3 | 13 | NA | TRBV5-5 | TGTGCCAGCAGCTGGGGACCGACAGATACGCAGTATTTT | CASSWGPTDTQYF
NA | TRBJ2-3 | 18 | TRBD2 | TRBV3-1 | TGTGCCAGCAGCCAAGAGTCCCGGGGGGACCGTAGCACAGATACGCAGTATTTT | CASSQESRGDRSTDTQYF
few | TRBJ1-1 | 14 | NA | TRBV5-1 | TGCGCCAGCAGCTTGGACGAGCCGAACACTGAAGCTTTCTTT | CASSLDEPNTEAFF
few | TRBJ2-1 | 11 | NA | TRBV10-1 | TGCGCCAGCAGTGGTATGGCGGAGCAGTTCTTC | CASSGMAEQFF